Each of the 7 T cell receptor beta chains below was sequenced from the same sample in a study of blood T cell repertoires in COVID-19 (dated by TCRdb to 2019 to 2021). The library relied on the immunoSEQ multiplex PCR assay. TCRdb obtained this table from immuneACCESS and retained in-frame rearrangements with V and J assigned. These tables miss some clones; where compared with another copy, unresolved V genes account for less than half of the shortfall, and the remainder is unexplained. Within this sample are some 360,000 clones, with roughly 90% of them counted one time only. Of the sample, over 1% falls within the top ten clones. Sample: PBMCs or T cells enriched from blood (not recorded which). All receptors come from a woman aged 25-40 years who had been exposed to COVID-19.

The chain employs TRBV18 and TRBJ2-1; the match to TRBD2 covers 8 bases. The CDR3 is 17 residues long. Germline V gene data show CDR1 as KGHSH and CDR2 as LQKENI. After removal of 3 bases from V and 7 bases from J, the junction contained 14 bases not matched to a gene. The CDR3: CASSPQPPGLVLNEQFF. CDR3 sequence (DNA): TGTGCCAGCTCACCGCAACCGCCGGGACTAGTACTTAATGAGCAGTTCTTC. Full variable domain (outside the CDR3, taken from reference TRBV18 and TRBJ2-1): NAGVMQNPRHLVRRRGQEARLRCSPMKGHSHVYWYRQLPEEGLKFMVYLQKENIIDESGMPKERFSAEFPKEGPSILRIQQVVRGDSAAYFCASSPQPPGLVLNEQFFGPGTRLTVL.

This clone was observed a single time. The V and J genes are TRBV27 and TRBJ1-1; 11 nucleotides line up with TRBD1. Trimming cost V 1 base and J 0 bases; bases outside gene matches: 10. The CDR3 has 19 amino acids. Germline assignment: CDR1 MNHEY and CDR2 SMNVEV (reference sequence). The CDR3 coding sequence is TGTGCCAGCAGTTTATATTCGGGCGGGACAGGGGGTTTGAACACTGAAGCTTTCTTT. Translated: CASSLYSGGTGGLNTEAFF.

In regard to this clone: Other DNA sequences from this sample encode an identical CDR3 as well. The chain joins TRBV9 to TRBJ2-2; 10 bases line up with TRBD1. There are 16 residues in the CDR3. V was pared by 2 bases and J by 4 bases, with 5 bases of the junction left unmatched. Germline V CDR1 and CDR2: SGDLS, YYNGEE. The CDR3 spells CASSVSGQGGTGELFF. Here the CDR3 DNA reads TGTGCCAGCAGCGTGAGCGGACAGGGGGGCACCGGGGAGCTGTTTTTT.

This clone was observed a handful of times. The CDR3 sequence is CASSQDTGTLFF. The CDR3 DNA reads as TGCGCCAGCAGCCAAGATACAGGGACACTGTTTTTT. The chain combines TRBV4-1 with TRBJ1-4, with D possibly being TRBD1 (6 bases). The CDR3 is 12 amino acids. V lost 0 bases to trimming and J lost 13 bases, with 9 bases between them. CDR1 and CDR2 from the germline V gene are MGHRA and YSYEKL.

V gene TRBV27 combines with J gene TRBJ1-2, with D possibly matching TRBD1 (5 bases). Trimming took off 6 bases at V and 3 bases at J, with 14 bases between the two ends. The length of the CDR3 is 14 residues. Looked up from germline, CDR1 is MNHEY and CDR2 is SMNVEV (reference sequence). CDR3 in amino acids: CASSWGGRDYGYTF. CDR3 nucleotide sequence: TGTGCCAGCAGCTGGGGGGGACGGGACTATGGCTACACCTTC.

CDR3 coding DNA: TGTGCCAGCAGCTCGGGACTGAAGAATCAGCCCCAGCATTTT. This sequence encodes CASSSGLKNQPQHF. The V gene is TRBV7-9, the J gene TRBJ1-5, with D possibly matching TRBD1 (5 bases). Looked up from germline, CDR1 is SEHNR and CDR2 is FQNEAQ (reference sequence). The V and J ends lost 4 bases and 4 bases respectively, with 11 bases between them. The CDR3 runs to 14 residues.

V gene TRBV3-1 (or the pseudogene TRBV3-2) combines with J gene TRBJ2-3, with 7 bases matching TRBD2. This CDR3 has 19 amino acids. Germline values: CDR1 LGHDT, CDR2 YNNKEL (reference sequence). V shed 0 bases and J 1 base; nucleotides not matched to a gene: 13. CDR3 residues: CASSQEYQGGDWGTDTQYF. CDR3 nucleotides: TGTGCCAGCAGCCAAGAGTACCAGGGAGGGGACTGGGGCACAGATACGCAGTATTTT.